The 30 T cell receptor beta chains reported below all come from one sample, sequenced in a study of cytomegalovirus exposure and HLA in healthy donors. Primers for the PCR totalled 60 Vbeta and 13 Jbeta. Libraries were prepared by immunoSEQ multiplex PCR; TCRdb keeps only in-frame clonotypes and omits some of them. The sample has more than 150,000 clones, over 75% seen once. Input material: PBMCs. These receptors were taken from a woman in her twenties or thirties in good health and CMV-seronegative.

The J gene is TRBJ1-1, the V gene TRBV7-9, with 8 bases matching TRBD1. The CDR3 runs 15 residues. The V gene's germline CDR1 is SEHNR and CDR2 FQNEAQ (reference sequence). J lost 4 bases, V lost 5 bases, and 9 bases had no gene match. CDR3: CASSLDRVGITEAFF. The CDR3 nucleotides read TGTGCCAGCAGCCTGGACAGGGTGGGGATCACTGAAGCTTTCTTT. The full variable domain, completed using reference TRBV7-9 and TRBJ1-1, is DTGVSQNPRHKITKRGQNVTFRCDPISEHNRLYWYRQTLGQGPEFLTYFQNEAQLEKSRLLSDRFSAERPKGSFSTLEIQRTEQGDSAMYLCASSLDRVGITEAFFGQGTRLTVV.

This clone was seen a few times. This sequence joins TRBV10-3 and TRBJ2-5; 11 positions match TRBD2. The CDR3 is made up of 16 amino acids. The germline V gene encodes CDR1 ENHRY and CDR2 SYGVKD. Trimming removed 3 bases from V and 3 bases from J; junction bases left unmatched: 6. The CDR3 here is CAISDLRLAGKETQYF. CDR3 in DNA: TGTGCCATCAGTGATCTGAGACTAGCGGGAAAAGAGACCCAGTACTTC.

The chain is built from TRBV2 and TRBJ1-1, with 7 positions matching TRBD1. The CDR3 is made up of 16 amino acids. CDR1 is SNHLY, CDR2 FYNNEI, per germline. The V gene end was trimmed by 2 bases and the J gene end by 0 bases; junction bases not matched to a gene: 6. CDR3 sequence reads: CASSEPTGAMNTEAFF. In DNA form, the CDR3 reads TGTGCCAGCAGTGAACCAACAGGGGCCATGAACACTGAAGCTTTCTTT.

The chain links TRBV2 to TRBJ1-6; D is uncertain. CDR3 length: 13 residues. CDR1 and CDR2 (germline): SNHLY, FYNNEI. V lost 9 bases, J lost 8 bases, and 14 bases lay in between. The CDR3 sequence is CARMVAQDSPLHF. CDR3 sequence (DNA): TGTGCCAGAATGGTGGCGCAGGATTCACCCCTCCACTTT.

This chain connects TRBV5-8 to TRBJ1-1; 8 bases are shared with TRBD1. The V segment lost 0 bases and the J segment 7 bases; nucleotides outside the gene matches: 8. CDR3 length equals 15 residues. CDR1 and CDR2 from the germline V gene are SGHTS and YDEGEE. The CDR3 nucleotides read TGTGCCAGCAGCTTGGCCGCAGGGGGCAGGGTTGAAGCTTTCTTT. Translation gives CASSLAAGGRVEAFF.

This clone was found a few times. This chain connects TRBV2 to TRBJ2-1; perhaps TRBD2 as D (7 bases). The germline V gene encodes CDR1 SNHLY and CDR2 FYNNEI. CDR3 length: 15 amino acids. V dropped 7 bases and J dropped 6 bases, with 19 bases sitting between them. Here the CDR3 DNA reads TGTGCCAGCATTTTAAGGGGGGGGCGCTTCAATGAGCAGTTCTTC. Translating gives CASILRGGRFNEQFF.

The J gene is TRBJ1-1, the V gene TRBV7-2; no clear D gene. Per the germline V gene, CDR1 is SGHTA and CDR2 is FQGNSA. Trimming took 1 base from V and 0 from J, leaving 6 bases between them. The CDR3 spans 14 residues. CDR3 nucleotides: TGTGCCAGCAGCTTAGAGAGGGTGAACACTGAAGCTTTCTTT. It is translated as CASSLERVNTEAFF.

V gene TRBV21-1 combines with J gene TRBJ2-5; TRBD2, the D gene given by the table, was not confirmed from the DNA. TRBV21-1 is a pseudogene locus. The CDR3 runs to 17 residues. The CDR3 here is CASSKKWWRGAQETQYF. The CDR3 DNA reads as TGTGCCAGCAGCAAAAAGTGGTGGCGGGGGGCCCAAGAGACCCAGTACTTC.

J is TRBJ1-1 and V is TRBV5-1; 9 nucleotides match TRBD1. This CDR3 spans 16 amino acids. The junction had 12 bases not matched to a gene; V was cut back by 4 bases and J by 5 bases. Germline V gives CDR1 SGHRS, CDR2 YFSETQ. Here the CDR3 DNA reads TGCGCCAGCAGCCGCAGGGGGGGGGACAGGGTTACTGAAGCTTTCTTT. Encoded protein: CASSRRGGDRVTEAFF.

V gene TRBV7-6 combines with J gene TRBJ1-1, with D hard to call. The germline V and J ends were trimmed by 3 bases and 3 bases, with 8 bases remaining between them. This CDR3 has 13 residues. From germline, CDR1 is SGHVS and CDR2 FNYEAQ. The CDR3 here is CASSFQEDTEAFF. CDR3 coding DNA: TGTGCCAGCAGCTTTCAGGAGGACACTGAAGCTTTCTTT.

The rearrangement uses TRBV10-2 and TRBJ2-3; 8 positions match TRBD1. CDR1 is WSHSY, CDR2 SAAADI, per germline. The CDR3 is 16 residues long. Trimming took 2 bases from V and 4 from J; bases not matched to a gene: 8. Written as DNA, the CDR3 is TGCGCCAGCAGTGAGACTGGCGGACAGGGTCCAGATACGCAGTATTTT. Translated: CASSETGGQGPDTQYF.

This chain connects TRBV5-1 to TRBJ2-7; 9 bases are a match to TRBD1. V lost 4 bases, J lost 6 bases, and 8 bases stayed unmatched. This CDR3 contains 14 residues. Germline V gene lookup returns CDR1 SGHRS and CDR2 YFSETQ. CDR3 amino acids: CASSQVGQGSEQYF. In DNA, the CDR3 is TGCGCCAGCAGCCAGGTGGGACAGGGATCCGAGCAGTACTTC.

The chain joins TRBV9 to TRBJ2-2; D gene uncertain. The CDR3 runs 15 residues. The V gene lost 0 bases and the J gene lost 1 base, with 7 bases spanning the gap. Germline CDR1 SGDLS, CDR2 YYNGEE. Here the CDR3 DNA reads TGTGCCAGCAGCGTAGGCTTCGGGAACACCGGGGAGCTGTTTTTT. Residues: CASSVGFGNTGELFF.

J is TRBJ1-5 and V is TRBV18; D unclear. CDR1 and CDR2 (germline): KGHSH, LQKENI. V was trimmed by 1 base and J by 2 bases, leaving 6 bases between them. This CDR3 spans 14 amino acids. The CDR3: CASSPQGGNQPQHF. The CDR3, as DNA: TGTGCCAGCTCACCACAGGGAGGCAATCAGCCCCAGCATTTT.

The chain uses TRBV5-1 and TRBJ2-7; 7 nucleotides agree with TRBD2. Per germline, CDR1 SGHRS and CDR2 YFSETQ. With 3 bases clipped from V and 3 bases from J, the junction kept 6 bases outside the gene matches. The CDR3 covers 14 residues. CDR3 residues: CASSSDGLDYEQYF. CDR3 in DNA: TGCGCCAGCAGCTCGGACGGACTAGACTACGAGCAGTACTTC.

In its sample, this clone ranks as medium-sized. Here the CDR3 reads CASRAGGSNQPQHF. DNA of the CDR3: TGTGCCAGCAGGGCGGGTGGAAGCAATCAGCCCCAGCATTTT. V and J are TRBV2 and TRBJ1-5, with unresolved D. The V gene's germline CDR1 is SNHLY and CDR2 FYNNEI. The CDR3 is 14 residues long. The V end lost 6 bases, the J end lost 1 base, and 10 bases lay between the germline ends. Looking up the rest from reference TRBV2 and TRBJ1-5 gives the full variable domain: EPEVTQTPSHQVTQMGQEVILRCVPISNHLYFYWYRQILGQKVEFLVSFYNNEISEKSEIFDDQFSVERPDGSNFTLKIRSTKLEDSAMYFCASRAGGSNQPQHFGDGTRLSIL.

J is TRBJ1-5 and V is TRBV15, with D possibly matching TRBD1 (6 bases). The CDR3 is 13 residues long. The germline V gene encodes CDR1 LNHNV and CDR2 YYDKDF (reference sequence). The germline V and J ends were trimmed by 2 bases and 5 bases, with 7 bases remaining between them. The CDR3 DNA sequence: TGTGCCACCAGCAGAAACAGGGATCAGCCCCAGCATTTT. Translated, it gives CATSRNRDQPQHF.

The J gene is TRBJ1-6, the V gene TRBV19; 9 bases line up with TRBD1. The CDR3 has 15 residues. The germline CDR1 and CDR2 sequences are LNHDA and SQIVND (reference sequence). Trimming removed 3 bases from V and 9 bases from J; junction bases left unmatched: 6. CDR3 in amino acids: CASSMPGQGASPLHF. CDR3 in DNA: TGTGCCAGTAGTATGCCGGGACAGGGTGCTTCACCCCTCCACTTT.

The V gene is TRBV2, the J gene TRBJ1-5; 7 positions match TRBD1. CDR1 and CDR2 (germline): SNHLY, FYNNEI. The CDR3 is 15 amino acids. V was clipped by 7 bases and J by 0 bases; unmatched bases: 6. This CDR3 reads CASKRDRYSNQPQHF. The DNA of the CDR3 is TGTGCCAGCAAGAGGGACAGATATAGCAATCAGCCCCAGCATTTT.

This chain joins TRBV7-6 and TRBJ1-5; weak D call: TRBD1 (6 bases). The CDR3 has 18 amino acids. From germline, CDR1 is SGHVS and CDR2 FNYEAQ. V was cut by 7 bases and J by 0 bases, with 22 bases left in between. The DNA of the CDR3 is TGTGCCAGCACCAATAAAGGGAACAGGGCTAATAGCAATCAGCCCCAGCATTTT. It encodes CASTNKGNRANSNQPQHF.

The chain uses TRBV30 and TRBJ1-2; 7 bases match TRBD1. V lost 5 bases to trimming and J lost 10 bases; unmatched junction nucleotides: 10. The CDR3 length is 12 residues. Germline CDR1 and CDR2: GTSNPN and SVGIG (reference sequence). The CDR3 DNA reads TGTGCCTGGGACAGGGACCTTACGAACTACACCTTC. It is translated as CAWDRDLTNYTF. The full variable domain, rest sourced from reference TRBV30 and TRBJ1-2, is SQTIHQWPATLVQPVGSPLSLECTVEGTSNPNLYWYRQAAGRGLQLLFYSVGIGQISSEVPQNLSASRPQDRQFILSSKKLLLSDSGFYLCAWDRDLTNYTFGSGTRLTVV.

J is TRBJ1-1 and V is TRBV5-6; 7 bases align to TRBD1. The CDR3 is 13 amino acids. Looked up from germline, CDR1 is SGHDT and CDR2 is YYEEEE. V was pared by 3 bases and J by 5 bases, with 4 bases of the junction left unmatched. CDR3 in DNA: TGTGCCAGCAGCTACGGGACAGCTACTGAAGCTTTCTTT. Translating it yields CASSYGTATEAFF.

This clone has only a few counts. The rearrangement joins TRBV7-3 to TRBJ1-1; possibly TRBD1 for D (6 bases). Germline-derived CDR1 and CDR2 are SGHTA and FQGTGA. Trimming took off 6 bases at V and 1 base at J, with 9 bases between the two ends. CDR3 size: 13 residues. As DNA, the CDR3 is TGTGCCAGCAGTAGGGGGGGGAACACTGAAGCTTTCTTT. Protein product: CASSRGGNTEAFF.

This clone was detected only once. V and J are TRBV29-1 and TRBJ2-7, with TRBD2 as a possible D gene (5 bases). The V and J ends lost 4 bases and 4 bases respectively, with 11 bases between them. The CDR3 runs to 12 residues. Germline V gene data show CDR1 as SQVTM and CDR2 as ANQGSEA. The CDR3 bases are TGCAGCGTTGTGTCAATAGCGTACGAGCAGTACTTC. Its translation is CSVVSIAYEQYF.

This clone was observed a handful of times. The chain joins TRBV7-8 to TRBJ2-5, with 10 positions matching TRBD1. The length of the CDR3 is 17 residues. J gave up 3 bases and V 5 bases, and 12 bases lay outside the gene matches. CDR1 is SGHVS, CDR2 FQNEAQ, per germline. This chain's CDR3 is CASSGRDRGLGEETQYF. The CDR3 DNA reads TGTGCCAGCAGCGGCCGAGACAGGGGGCTGGGGGAAGAGACCCAGTACTTC.

The J gene is TRBJ2-5, the V gene TRBV28; D unresolved. Germline values: CDR1 MDHEN, CDR2 SYDVKM. Trimming shortened V by 6 bases and J by 7 bases, and 15 bases separated the two germline ends. CDR3 length equals 13 residues. The CDR3 is CASRDPYPGTQYF. The CDR3 DNA reads as TGTGCCAGCAGAGATCCCTACCCGGGGACCCAGTACTTC.

The rearrangement links TRBV6-5 to TRBJ2-2, with 9 bases lining up with TRBD1. The V gene end was trimmed by 6 bases and the J gene end by 3 bases; junction bases not matched to a gene: 2. CDR1 and CDR2 (germline): MNHEY, SVGAGI. The CDR3 contains 14 residues. The CDR3 DNA reads as TGTGCCAGCAGGGGACAGGGTGACACCGGGGAGCTGTTTTTT. Its protein is CASRGQGDTGELFF.

The sample holds a few counts of this clone. The chain carries TRBV29-1 and TRBJ2-3; 7 bases align to TRBD1. The germline gives CDR1 SQVTM, CDR2 ANQGSEA. CDR3 size: 11 residues. V shed 6 bases and J 6 bases; nucleotides not matched to a gene: 3. CDR3 sequence reads: CSVGTADTQYF. CDR3 bases: TGCAGCGTGGGGACAGCTGATACGCAGTATTTT.

This rearrangement joins TRBV6-5 to TRBJ1-2; D perhaps matches TRBD1 (5 bases). V lost 6 bases and J 4 bases, leaving 12 bases between the germline ends. The germline gives CDR1 MNHEY, CDR2 SVGAGI. CDR3 length: 13 amino acids. DNA for the CDR3: TGTGCCAGCAGCCCAGGGTCCTTCTATGGCTACACCTTC. This sequence encodes CASSPGSFYGYTF.

The chain has TRBV29-1 and TRBJ2-3; 9 bases agree with TRBD2. The CDR3 extends over 16 amino acids. Per the germline V gene, CDR1 is SQVTM and CDR2 is ANQGSEA. With 5 bases clipped from V and 1 base from J, the junction kept 10 bases outside the gene matches. CDR3 DNA: TGCAGCGTTCGGCGGGGGGGCGGAATCGGCACAGATACGCAGTATTTT. Protein: CSVRRGGGIGTDTQYF.